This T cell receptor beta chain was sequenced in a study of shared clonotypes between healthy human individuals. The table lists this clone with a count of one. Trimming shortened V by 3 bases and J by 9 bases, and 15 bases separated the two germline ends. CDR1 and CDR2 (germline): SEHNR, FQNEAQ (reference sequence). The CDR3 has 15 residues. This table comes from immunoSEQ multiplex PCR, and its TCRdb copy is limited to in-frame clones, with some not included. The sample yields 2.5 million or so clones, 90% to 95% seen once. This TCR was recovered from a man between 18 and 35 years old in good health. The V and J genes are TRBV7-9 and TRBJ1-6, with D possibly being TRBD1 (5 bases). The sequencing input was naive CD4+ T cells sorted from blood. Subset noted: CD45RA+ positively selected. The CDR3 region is CASSFHQGTGSPLHF. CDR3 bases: TGTGCCAGCAGCTTTCACCAGGGAACTGGTTCACCCCTCCACTTT.